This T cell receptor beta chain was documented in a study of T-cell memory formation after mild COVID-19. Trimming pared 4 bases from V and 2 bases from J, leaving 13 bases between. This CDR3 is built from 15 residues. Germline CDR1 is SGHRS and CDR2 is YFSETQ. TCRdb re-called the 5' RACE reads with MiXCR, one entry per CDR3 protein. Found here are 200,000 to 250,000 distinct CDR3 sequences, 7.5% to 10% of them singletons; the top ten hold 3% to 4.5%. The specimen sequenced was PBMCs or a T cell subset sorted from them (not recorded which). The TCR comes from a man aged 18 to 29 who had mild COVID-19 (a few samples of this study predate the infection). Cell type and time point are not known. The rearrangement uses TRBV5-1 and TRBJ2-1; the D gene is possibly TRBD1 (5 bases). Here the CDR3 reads CASSQGAVAYNEQFF. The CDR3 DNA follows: TGCGCCAGCAGCCAGGGCGCAGTCGCCTACAATGAGCAGTTCTTC. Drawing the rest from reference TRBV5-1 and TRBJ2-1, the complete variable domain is KAGVTQTPRYLIKTRGQQVTLSCSPISGHRSVSWYQQTPGQGLQFLFEYFSETQRNKGNFPGRFSGRQFSNSRSEMNVSTLELGDSALYLCASSQGAVAYNEQFFGPGTRLTVL.